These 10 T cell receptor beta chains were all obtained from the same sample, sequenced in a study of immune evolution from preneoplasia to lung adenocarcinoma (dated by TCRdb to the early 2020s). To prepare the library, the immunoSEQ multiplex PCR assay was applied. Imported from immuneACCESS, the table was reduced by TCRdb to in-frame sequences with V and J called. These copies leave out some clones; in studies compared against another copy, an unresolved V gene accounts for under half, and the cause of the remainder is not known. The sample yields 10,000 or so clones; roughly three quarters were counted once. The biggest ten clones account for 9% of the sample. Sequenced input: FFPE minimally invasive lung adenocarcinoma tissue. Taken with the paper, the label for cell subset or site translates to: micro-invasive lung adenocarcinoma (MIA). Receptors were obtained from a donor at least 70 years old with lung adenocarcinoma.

The CDR3 here is CASSDRGLPSSYEQYF. The CDR3 DNA reads as TGTGCCAGCAGTGATAGGGGACTTCCGAGCTCCTACGAGCAGTACTTC. The V call is TRBV6-1, the J call TRBJ2-7; tentative D call: TRBD2 (6 bases). Germline V CDR1 and CDR2: MNHNS, SASEGT. Trimming removed 3 bases from V and 0 bases from J, with 15 bases in between. This CDR3 is 16 amino acids long.

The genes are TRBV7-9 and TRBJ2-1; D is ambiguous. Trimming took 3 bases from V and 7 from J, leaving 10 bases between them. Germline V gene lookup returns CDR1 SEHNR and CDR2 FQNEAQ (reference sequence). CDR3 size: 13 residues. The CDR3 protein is CASSFSQKNEQFF. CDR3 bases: TGTGCCAGCAGCTTTAGTCAGAAGAATGAGCAGTTCTTC.

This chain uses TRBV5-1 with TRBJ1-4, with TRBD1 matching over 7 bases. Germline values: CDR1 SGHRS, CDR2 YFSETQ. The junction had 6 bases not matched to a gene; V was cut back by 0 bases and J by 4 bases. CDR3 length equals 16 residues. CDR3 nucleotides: TGCGCCAGCAGCTTGGCCACCGGGACAGTTAATGAAAAACTGTTTTTT. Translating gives CASSLATGTVNEKLFF. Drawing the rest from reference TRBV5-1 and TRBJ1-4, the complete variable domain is KAGVTQTPRYLIKTRGQQVTLSCSPISGHRSVSWYQQTPGQGLQFLFEYFSETQRNKGNFPGRFSGRQFSNSRSEMNVSTLELGDSALYLCASSLATGTVNEKLFFGSGTQLSVL.

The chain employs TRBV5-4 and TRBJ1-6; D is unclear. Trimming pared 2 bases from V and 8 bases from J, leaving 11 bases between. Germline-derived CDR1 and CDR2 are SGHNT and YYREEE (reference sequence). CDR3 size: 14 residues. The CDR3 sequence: CASSFGSTDSPLHF. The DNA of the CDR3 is TGTGCCAGCAGCTTTGGCAGCACAGATTCACCCCTCCACTTT.

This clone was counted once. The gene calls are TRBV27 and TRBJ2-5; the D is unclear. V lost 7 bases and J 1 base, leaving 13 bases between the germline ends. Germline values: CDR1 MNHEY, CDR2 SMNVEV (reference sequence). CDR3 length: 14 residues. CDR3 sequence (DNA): TGTGCCAGCAAGCCGGCAGGTAGCCAAGAGACCCAGTACTTC. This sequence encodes CASKPAGSQETQYF.

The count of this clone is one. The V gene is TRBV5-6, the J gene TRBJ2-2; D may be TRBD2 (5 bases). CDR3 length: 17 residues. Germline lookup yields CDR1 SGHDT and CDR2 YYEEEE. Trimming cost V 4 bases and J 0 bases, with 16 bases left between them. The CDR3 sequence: CASSRGSSSPNTGELFF. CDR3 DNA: TGTGCCAGCAGCCGGGGATCGAGCTCTCCGAACACCGGGGAGCTGTTTTTT.

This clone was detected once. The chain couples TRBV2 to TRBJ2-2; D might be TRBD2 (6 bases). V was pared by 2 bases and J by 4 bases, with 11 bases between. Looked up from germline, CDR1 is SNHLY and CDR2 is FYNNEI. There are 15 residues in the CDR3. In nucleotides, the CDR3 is TGTGCCAGCAGTGAAAGTTGGGGACTCACCGGGGAGCTGTTTTTT. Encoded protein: CASSESWGLTGELFF. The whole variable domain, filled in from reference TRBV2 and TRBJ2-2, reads EPEVTQTPSHQVTQMGQEVILRCVPISNHLYFYWYRQILGQKVEFLVSFYNNEISEKSEIFDDQFSVERPDGSNFTLKIRSTKLEDSAMYFCASSESWGLTGELFFGEGSRLTVL.

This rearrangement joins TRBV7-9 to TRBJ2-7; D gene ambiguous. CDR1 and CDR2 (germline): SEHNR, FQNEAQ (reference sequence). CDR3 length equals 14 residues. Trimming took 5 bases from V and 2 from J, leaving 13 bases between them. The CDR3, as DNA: TGTGCCAGCAGCCCGGGCAATCCCCCCTACGAGCAGTACTTC. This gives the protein CASSPGNPPYEQYF.

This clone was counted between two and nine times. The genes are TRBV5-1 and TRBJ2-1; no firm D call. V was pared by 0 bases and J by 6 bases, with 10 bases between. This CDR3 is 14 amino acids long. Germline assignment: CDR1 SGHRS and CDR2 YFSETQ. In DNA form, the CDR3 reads TGCGCCAGCAGCTTGGCAGGAATTCTCAATGAGCAGTTCTTC. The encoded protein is CASSLAGILNEQFF.

CDR3 protein: CASSSGRSGSSYNEQFF. The CDR3 DNA reads TGTGCCAGCAGCTCCGGGCGTAGCGGGAGCTCCTACAATGAGCAGTTCTTC. V and J are TRBV7-9 and TRBJ2-1; 9 bases are a match to TRBD2. The V and J ends lost 4 bases and 0 bases, in that order; junction bases with no gene match: 7. Per the germline V gene, CDR1 is SEHNR and CDR2 is FQNEAQ (reference sequence). The CDR3 length is 17 residues.